The 3 T cell receptor beta chains listed next were all sequenced from one sample in a study of T cell changes during pregnancy in multiple sclerosis. Here immunoSEQ multiplex PCR was the method, and the copy in TCRdb shows in-frame clones only, minus some. The table shows approximately 51,000 clones, with approximately 94% occurring only once. Sequencing was performed on CD4+ T cells from peripheral blood mononuclear cells, taken in the second trimester of pregnancy. Receptor source: a female donor with multiple sclerosis, enrolled in a pregnancy study.

The CDR3 sequence is CASSFRQGQSPLHF. CDR3 nucleotides: TGTGCCAGCAGTTTCCGACAGGGGCAATCACCCCTCCACTTT. The chain has TRBV5-4 and TRBJ1-6, with 8 positions matching TRBD1. Germline V CDR1 and CDR2: SGHNT, YYREEE (reference sequence). The CDR3 has 14 residues. The junction had 8 bases not matched to a gene; V was cut back by 5 bases and J by 10 bases.

The CDR3 loop is CASTPGSEKLFF. The CDR3 DNA reads TGTGCCAGTACCCCCGGGAGTGAAAAACTGTTTTTT. The V and J genes are TRBV19 and TRBJ1-4, with D uncertain. The V gene lost 7 bases and the J gene lost 7 bases, with 10 bases spanning the gap. The CDR3 totals 12 residues. CDR1 and CDR2 (germline): LNHDA, SQIVND (reference sequence).

The V call is TRBV2, the J call TRBJ2-1; TRBD2 aligns across 10 bases. V lost 3 bases and J lost 5; bases outside the gene matches: 7. Per the germline V gene, CDR1 is SNHLY and CDR2 is FYNNEI. The CDR3 has 16 residues. For the CDR3, the DNA is TGTGCCAGCAGTGAGGTGGGGCTAGCGGGAGACAATGAGCAGTTCTTC. It encodes CASSEVGLAGDNEQFF.